The 17 T cell receptor beta chains listed next were all sequenced from one sample in a study of a mutant IDH1 vaccine in newly diagnosed glioma. These receptors have no identified antigens. Method: immunoSEQ multiplex PCR; TCRdb's copy keeps in-frame clones and lacks some. The sample shows tens of thousands of clones, 70% to 80% of them seen only once. Time point described: week 11, during vaccination. Every vaccination contained 300 ug of the mutant IDH1 20-mer peptide and was paired with topical imiquimod. The sequences come from PBMCs, collected from a glioma patient whose treatment included an IDH1 peptide vaccine. These receptors were obtained from a man in his forties or fifties with glioma.

The rearrangement uses TRBV11-2 and TRBJ2-3; D possibly uses TRBD1 or TRBD2 (5 bases each). This CDR3 is 16 amino acids long. V shed 5 bases and J shed 0 bases, with 15 bases lying between them. Germline loops: CDR1 SGHAT, CDR2 FQNNGV. In nucleotides, the CDR3 is TGTGCCAGCAGCCATACCTCCGGGGCTAGCACAGATACGCAGTATTTT. Translated, it gives CASSHTSGASTDTQYF.

In DNA, the CDR3 is TGTGCCTCCAGAGGGGGGCAGGAGACCCAGTACTTC. It translates to CASRGGQETQYF. V usage is TRBV19 and J usage is TRBJ2-5; D possibly matches TRBD1 or TRBD2 (6 bases each). Trimming shortened V by 11 bases and J by 5 bases, and 15 bases separated the two germline ends. CDR3 size: 12 residues. Germline lookup yields CDR1 LNHDA and CDR2 SQIVND (reference sequence).

J is TRBJ1-5 and V is TRBV5-1, with TRBD1 matching 9 bases. CDR1 and CDR2 (germline): SGHRS, YFSETQ. The CDR3 extends over 15 amino acids. With V trimmed by 4 bases and J by 4 bases, 6 bases remained unmatched. The CDR3 DNA reads TGCGCCAGCAGCCCGGGACAGGGAGGGAATCAGCCCCAGCATTTT. This encodes CASSPGQGGNQPQHF.

The gene calls are TRBV4-1 and TRBJ2-7, with D unclear. The CDR3 is made up of 13 amino acids. V lost 1 base to trimming and J lost 9 bases, with 13 bases between them. Germline lookup yields CDR1 MGHRA and CDR2 YSYEKL. CDR3 region: CASSQGKLDPQYF. The CDR3 nucleotides are TGCGCCAGCAGCCAAGGGAAGTTAGACCCGCAGTACTTC.

The rearrangement links TRBV18 to TRBJ2-2; TRBD1 might be the D (5 bases). Trimming took 1 base from V and 4 from J, leaving 16 bases between them. Germline CDR1 is KGHSH and CDR2 is LQKENI. The CDR3 is 17 amino acids. As DNA, the CDR3 is TGTGCCAGCTCACCACAAGGGGCGGCAGGACGCACCGGGGAGCTGTTTTTT. It specifies CASSPQGAAGRTGELFF.

This chain joins TRBV2 and TRBJ1-5, with TRBD1 identical over 9 bases. J gave up 4 bases and V 6 bases, and 7 bases lay outside the gene matches. CDR3 length equals 15 residues. Germline V gene lookup returns CDR1 SNHLY and CDR2 FYNNEI. The CDR3 DNA is TGTGCCAGCAGGGAGGGACAGGGAAGAAATCAGCCCCAGCATTTT. This codes for CASREGQGRNQPQHF. Full variable domain (rest looked up from reference TRBV2 and TRBJ1-5): EPEVTQTPSHQVTQMGQEVILRCVPISNHLYFYWYRQILGQKVEFLVSFYNNEISEKSEIFDDQFSVERPDGSNFTLKIRSTKLEDSAMYFCASREGQGRNQPQHFGDGTRLSIL.

This clone was observed a single time. The V call is TRBV28, the J call TRBJ1-1; D is possibly TRBD1 (6 bases). This CDR3 contains 13 residues. V lost 3 bases to trimming and J lost 4 bases, with 9 bases between them. Looked up from germline, CDR1 is MDHEN and CDR2 is SYDVKM. The CDR3 coding sequence is TGTGCCAGCAGTTTCGGGGGGGCCACTGAAGCTTTCTTT. Amino acids: CASSFGGATEAFF.

This chain links TRBV2 with TRBJ2-2; TRBD1 is a possible D gene (5 bases). Germline lookup yields CDR1 SNHLY and CDR2 FYNNEI. The CDR3 spans 14 residues. V was clipped by 8 bases and J by 1 base, with 11 bases between them. The CDR3 DNA is TGTGCCAGCCCAAAAAGGGGGAACACCGGGGAGCTGTTTTTT. Translating it yields CASPKRGNTGELFF. Variable domain in full (rest from reference TRBV2 and TRBJ2-2): EPEVTQTPSHQVTQMGQEVILRCVPISNHLYFYWYRQILGQKVEFLVSFYNNEISEKSEIFDDQFSVERPDGSNFTLKIRSTKLEDSAMYFCASPKRGNTGELFFGEGSRLTVL.

The CDR3 loop is CASSIQGANEQFF. As DNA, the CDR3 is TGTGCCAGCAGTATCCAGGGTGCCAATGAGCAGTTCTTC. This rearrangement joins TRBV27 to TRBJ2-1, with D possibly being TRBD1 (5 bases). Germline V gives CDR1 MNHEY, CDR2 SMNVEV (reference sequence). Trimming pared 5 bases from V and 6 bases from J, leaving 11 bases between. This CDR3 contains 13 residues.

The chain links TRBV6-6 to TRBJ2-7; D gene ambiguous. The ends were cut back, 4 bases at V and 1 base at J, with 8 bases in the middle. The length of the CDR3 is 13 residues. The V gene's germline CDR1 is MNHNY and CDR2 SVGAGI (reference sequence). The CDR3 reads CASSLDISYEQYF. The CDR3 bases are TGTGCCAGCAGTTTAGACATTTCCTACGAGCAGTACTTC.

J is TRBJ2-7 and V is TRBV7-2; a weak D match, TRBD1 (6 bases). V was trimmed by 4 bases and J by 2 bases, leaving 15 bases between them. Germline CDR1 and CDR2: SGHTA and FQGNSA. The CDR3 extends over 15 amino acids. CDR3 sequence reads: CASSSPGQSPYEQYF. As DNA, the CDR3 is TGTGCCAGCAGCTCCCCGGGACAAAGTCCCTACGAGCAGTACTTC.

This chain joins TRBV7-9 and TRBJ2-3; unclear D gene. CDR3 size: 12 residues. V gave up 5 bases and J gave up 5 bases, with 8 bases separating them. Germline CDR1 is SEHNR and CDR2 is FQNEAQ (reference sequence). CDR3 DNA: TGTGCCAGCAGCGGGTTTGGAGATACGCAGTATTTT. This encodes CASSGFGDTQYF.

There are a few counts of this clone. J is TRBJ2-2 and V is TRBV7-9; TRBD2 aligns across 7 bases. CDR3 size: 14 residues. Germline trimming cut 5 bases from V and 5 bases from J; bases unmatched to any gene: 5. Germline V gene data show CDR1 as SEHNR and CDR2 as FQNEAQ (reference sequence). This CDR3 reads CASSPRAGTGELFF. In nucleotides, the CDR3 is TGTGCCAGCAGCCCTAGAGCGGGAACCGGGGAGCTGTTTTTT.

The V and J genes are TRBV6-5 and TRBJ2-2; 7 bases map to TRBD1. Germline loops: CDR1 MNHEY, CDR2 SVGAGI. J lost 2 bases, V lost 6 bases, and 6 bases had no gene match. The CDR3 is made up of 15 amino acids. The CDR3 sequence is CASSRNRGNTGELFF. As DNA, the CDR3 is TGTGCCAGCAGCCGCAACAGGGGAAACACCGGGGAGCTGTTTTTT.

V is TRBV6-5 and J is TRBJ1-2, with D hard to call. CDR3 length: 14 amino acids. V dropped 2 bases and J dropped 8 bases, with 15 bases sitting between them. Germline values: CDR1 MNHEY, CDR2 SVGAGI. In nucleotides, the CDR3 is TGTGCCAGCAGTTACCCAGGTGATGGAAAAGGCTACACCTTC. The encoded protein is CASSYPGDGKGYTF.

The chain joins TRBV19 to TRBJ2-5, with D possibly being TRBD2 (7 bases). The CDR3 sequence is 13 residues long. Germline assignment: CDR1 LNHDA and CDR2 SQIVND (reference sequence). Trimming shortened V by 5 bases and J by 5 bases, and 12 bases separated the two germline ends. The CDR3 reads CASSRGAKETQYF. In nucleotides, the CDR3 is TGTGCCAGTAGTCGGGGGGCGAAGGAGACCCAGTACTTC.

The chain is built from TRBV30 and TRBJ2-5; D gene ambiguous. CDR3 length: 11 residues. V lost 3 bases and J lost 9, with 11 bases in between. Germline V gene data show CDR1 as GTSNPN and CDR2 as SVGIG (reference sequence). The CDR3, as DNA: TGTGCCTGGAGAACTGGTGGAGCCCAGTACTTC. Translation: CAWRTGGAQYF.